Listed below are T cell receptor beta chains from one sample, sequenced in a study of blood T cell repertoires in COVID-19. The method was immunoSEQ multiplex PCR; TCRdb's version includes in-frame clones alone and lacks a portion of them. Among 400,000 to 550,000 clones listed, approximately 90% were seen once. What was sequenced was peripheral blood. Every receptor here comes from a woman under 40 with acute or convalescent COVID-19. The CDR3 runs from the conserved cysteine through the conserved F or W. D genes are given only for firm matches. Rows may omit the clone size; those that give it use once, few, many or a size class.

j_gene: TRBJ2-7; v_gene: TRBV13; d_gene: TRBD2; abundance: -; CDR3nt: TGTGCCAGCAGCGTCAAAAGGACTAGTACGAACGAGCAGTACTTC; CDR3aa: CASSVKRTSTNEQYF
j_gene: TRBJ2-3; v_gene: TRBV3-1/TRBV3-2; d_gene: TRBD2; abundance: few; CDR3nt: TGTGCCAGCAGCCCCCCCCGAAGCGGGGGGATGCAGGGTGGTACGCAGTATTTT; CDR3aa: CASSPPRSGGMQGGTQYF
j_gene: TRBJ2-3; v_gene: TRBV30; d_gene: -; abundance: once; CDR3nt: TGTGCCTGGGATATCGACTTTACTAGCACAGATACGCAGTATTTT; CDR3aa: CAWDIDFTSTDTQYF
j_gene: TRBJ2-7; v_gene: TRBV6-5; d_gene: TRBD2; abundance: -; CDR3nt: TGTGCCAGCAGTTACGGCACTAGCGTCGACGAGCAGTACTTC; CDR3aa: CASSYGTSVDEQYF
j_gene: TRBJ1-5; v_gene: TRBV4-1; d_gene: TRBD1; abundance: once; CDR3nt: TGCGCCAGCAGCCAGGTGACAGGGGGCCATCAGCCCCAGCATTTT; CDR3aa: CASSQVTGGHQPQHF
j_gene: TRBJ2-3; v_gene: TRBV7-7; d_gene: TRBD1; abundance: -; CDR3nt: TGTGCCAGCAATCATCACCCGGGACAGAACGCAGATACGCAGTATTTT; CDR3aa: CASNHHPGQNADTQYF
j_gene: TRBJ1-5; v_gene: TRBV7-9; d_gene: -; abundance: -; CDR3nt: TGTGCCAGCAGCTTGGGCGAAGGTCAGCCCCAGCATTTT; CDR3aa: CASSLGEGQPQHF
j_gene: TRBJ2-7; v_gene: TRBV5-6; d_gene: -; abundance: -; CDR3nt: TGTGCCAGCAGCTTGTCGGCCTGGGGGGTCTCCTACGAGCAGTACTTC; CDR3aa: CASSLSAWGVSYEQYF
j_gene: TRBJ1-5; v_gene: TRBV2; d_gene: TRBD1; abundance: -; CDR3nt: TGTGCCACCAGGACAGGGGGCCCCAATCAGCCCCAGCATTTT; CDR3aa: CATRTGGPNQPQHF
j_gene: TRBJ2-1; v_gene: TRBV27; d_gene: TRBD2; abundance: -; CDR3nt: TGTGCCAGCAGTTTTAGCGGGGGGGCCAATTCAGAGCAGTTCTTC; CDR3aa: CASSFSGGANSEQFF
j_gene: TRBJ2-1; v_gene: TRBV7-9; d_gene: -; abundance: few; CDR3nt: TGTGCCAGCAGCTTATACGGGGGTTCGGGAAATGAGCAGTTCTTC; CDR3aa: CASSLYGGSGNEQFF
j_gene: TRBJ1-2; v_gene: TRBV30; d_gene: -; abundance: -; CDR3nt: TGTGCCTGGAGTCCGGGATATAACTATGGCTACACCTTC; CDR3aa: CAWSPGYNYGYTF
j_gene: TRBJ2-2; v_gene: TRBV6-6; d_gene: -; abundance: -; CDR3nt: TGTGCCAGCAGTCTCGACAGGATCACCGGGGAGCTGTTTTTT; CDR3aa: CASSLDRITGELFF
j_gene: TRBJ2-1; v_gene: TRBV7-9; d_gene: -; abundance: -; CDR3nt: TGTGCCAGCAGCACCAGACAGGAAAGCTACAATGAGCAGTTCTTC; CDR3aa: CASSTRQESYNEQFF
j_gene: TRBJ1-3; v_gene: TRBV18; d_gene: TRBD1; abundance: once; CDR3nt: TGTGCCAGCTCACCCGGGACAGCTGGAAACACCATATATTTT; CDR3aa: CASSPGTAGNTIYF
j_gene: TRBJ2-1; v_gene: TRBV6-5; d_gene: TRBD2; abundance: -; CDR3nt: TGTGCCAGCAGGGAGCGGGGATACAATGAGCAGTTCTTC; CDR3aa: CASRERGYNEQFF
j_gene: TRBJ1-2; v_gene: TRBV5-1; d_gene: -; abundance: -; CDR3nt: TGCGCCAGCAGCACTGGGGCCTTGAACTATGGCTACACCTTC; CDR3aa: CASSTGALNYGYTF
j_gene: TRBJ2-1; v_gene: TRBV28; d_gene: -; abundance: -; CDR3nt: TGTGCCAGCAGTTTCAGTGATTACAATGAGCAGTTCTTC; CDR3aa: CASSFSDYNEQFF
j_gene: TRBJ2-7; v_gene: TRBV6-5; d_gene: TRBD1; abundance: -; CDR3nt: TGTGCCCTAAGCAGGGGGCACGAGCAGTACTTC; CDR3aa: CALSRGHEQYF
j_gene: TRBJ2-3; v_gene: TRBV9; d_gene: -; abundance: -; CDR3nt: TGTGCCAGCAGCCCGCAGCGGGCTAGCACAGATACGCAGTATTTT; CDR3aa: CASSPQRASTDTQYF
j_gene: TRBJ2-3; v_gene: TRBV14; d_gene: -; abundance: -; CDR3nt: TGTGCCAGCAGCCCCACCACAGGGAACGCAGATACGCAGTATTTT; CDR3aa: CASSPTTGNADTQYF
j_gene: TRBJ2-5; v_gene: TRBV9; d_gene: -; abundance: -; CDR3nt: TGTGCCAGCAGCGTAGATAGGGGGTCGTTTGGGGAGACCCAGTACTTC; CDR3aa: CASSVDRGSFGETQYF
j_gene: TRBJ2-7; v_gene: TRBV28; d_gene: -; abundance: -; CDR3nt: TGTGCCAGCAGTTCGTTCTACGAGCAGTACTTC; CDR3aa: CASSSFYEQYF
j_gene: TRBJ2-1; v_gene: TRBV29-1; d_gene: TRBD2; abundance: -; CDR3nt: TGCAGCGCCCTCGGGGGGGCCCTAAATGAGCAGTTCTTC; CDR3aa: CSALGGALNEQFF
j_gene: TRBJ2-5; v_gene: TRBV4-1; d_gene: -; abundance: -; CDR3nt: TGCGCCAGCAGCCAAGGGCCTGAAGAGACCCAGTACTTC; CDR3aa: CASSQGPEETQYF
j_gene: TRBJ2-3; v_gene: TRBV7-3; d_gene: TRBD2; abundance: -; CDR3nt: TGTGCCAGCAGCTTATCCCTAGCGGGGGGCACAGATACGCAGTATTTT; CDR3aa: CASSLSLAGGTDTQYF
j_gene: TRBJ1-6; v_gene: TRBV6-2/TRBV6-3; d_gene: -; abundance: once; CDR3nt: TGTGCCAGCAGTTACGGGGGGGTCCGTTCACCCCTCCACTTT; CDR3aa: CASSYGGVRSPLHF
j_gene: TRBJ2-1; v_gene: TRBV2; d_gene: TRBD2; abundance: -; CDR3nt: TGTGCCACAGCGGGGCCCCGGAGAGGGAATGAGCAGTTCTTC; CDR3aa: CATAGPRRGNEQFF
j_gene: TRBJ2-2; v_gene: TRBV4-2; d_gene: TRBD2; abundance: -; CDR3nt: TGTGCCAGCAGCCAGTATTCCCGGGGGGGCAACGGCGGGGAGCTGTTTTTT; CDR3aa: CASSQYSRGGNGGELFF
j_gene: TRBJ1-1; v_gene: TRBV29-1; d_gene: TRBD1; abundance: -; CDR3nt: TGCAGCGTCATCCCGGGACAGGGGTGGACTGAAGCTTTCTTT; CDR3aa: CSVIPGQGWTEAFF
j_gene: TRBJ1-5; v_gene: TRBV5-1; d_gene: -; abundance: -; CDR3nt: TGCGCCAGCAGCTTGGGGACACTCAATCAGCCCCAGCATTTT; CDR3aa: CASSLGTLNQPQHF
j_gene: TRBJ2-2; v_gene: TRBV7-2; d_gene: -; abundance: -; CDR3nt: TGTGCCAGCAGCGGCTCTCTTGGTAACACCGGGGAGCTGTTTTTT; CDR3aa: CASSGSLGNTGELFF
j_gene: TRBJ1-4; v_gene: TRBV2; d_gene: TRBD1; abundance: once; CDR3nt: TGTGCCAGCAGAGGGACAGGGATAGGAAAACTGTTTTTT; CDR3aa: CASRGTGIGKLFF
j_gene: TRBJ1-4; v_gene: TRBV6-5; d_gene: -; abundance: -; CDR3nt: TGTGCCAGCAGTTTAAGTCATATACGGAATGAAAAACTGTTTTTT; CDR3aa: CASSLSHIRNEKLFF
j_gene: TRBJ2-3; v_gene: TRBV29-1; d_gene: TRBD2; abundance: -; CDR3nt: TGCAGCGCCTCGGCGGGGGGGATTTATACAGATACGCAGTATTTT; CDR3aa: CSASAGGIYTDTQYF
j_gene: TRBJ2-7; v_gene: TRBV6-5; d_gene: TRBD2; abundance: -; CDR3nt: TGTGCCAGCAAACGGGGGGTAGGATCCTACGAGCAGTACTTC; CDR3aa: CASKRGVGSYEQYF
j_gene: TRBJ2-6; v_gene: TRBV4-1; d_gene: -; abundance: -; CDR3nt: TGCGCCAGCAGCCAAGACCCCGACAGCTCTGGGGCCAACGTCCTGACTTTC; CDR3aa: CASSQDPDSSGANVLTF
j_gene: TRBJ2-7; v_gene: TRBV5-4; d_gene: TRBD2; abundance: -; CDR3nt: TGTGCCAGCAGCTCCACAGCGGGGGGGCCACGGGAGCAGTACTTC; CDR3aa: CASSSTAGGPREQYF
j_gene: TRBJ1-1; v_gene: TRBV5-4; d_gene: -; abundance: -; CDR3nt: TGTGCCAGCAGCTTGTGGGGGGGGAACACTGAAGCTTTCTTT; CDR3aa: CASSLWGGNTEAFF
j_gene: TRBJ2-3; v_gene: TRBV14; d_gene: TRBD2; abundance: -; CDR3nt: TGTGCCAGCAGCCTTCGGACTAGTCTGAGCACAGATACGCAGTATTTT; CDR3aa: CASSLRTSLSTDTQYF
j_gene: TRBJ1-6; v_gene: TRBV19; d_gene: -; abundance: -; CDR3nt: TGTGCCAGTAGTATGACGGGGTGGGGTTCACCCCTCCACTTT; CDR3aa: CASSMTGWGSPLHF
j_gene: TRBJ2-7; v_gene: TRBV28; d_gene: TRBD1; abundance: -; CDR3nt: TGTGCCAGCGGGGAAACACAGGGGGCTTACGAGCAGTACTTC; CDR3aa: CASGETQGAYEQYF
j_gene: TRBJ1-2; v_gene: TRBV12-3/TRBV12-4; d_gene: -; abundance: -; CDR3nt: TGTGCCAGCAGTTTAGGAGATATCTATGGCTACACCTTC; CDR3aa: CASSLGDIYGYTF
j_gene: TRBJ2-3; v_gene: TRBV3-1/TRBV3-2; d_gene: TRBD2; abundance: -; CDR3nt: TGTGCCAGCAGCCTTTCGCGGGGGGGGAGGACAGATACGCAGTATTTT; CDR3aa: CASSLSRGGRTDTQYF
j_gene: TRBJ1-2; v_gene: TRBV14; d_gene: -; abundance: once; CDR3nt: TGTGCCAGCAGCCAACTCGGGGATTCCTCCAACTATGGCTACACCTTC; CDR3aa: CASSQLGDSSNYGYTF
j_gene: TRBJ2-1; v_gene: TRBV30; d_gene: TRBD2; abundance: -; CDR3nt: TGTGCCTGGAGACGATCTAGCGGGGGGGCGGGTGAGCAGTTCTTC; CDR3aa: CAWRRSSGGAGEQFF
j_gene: TRBJ1-2; v_gene: TRBV4-2; d_gene: TRBD1; abundance: -; CDR3nt: TGTGCCAGCAGCCAAGCCCTCTCCCCCGGACAGGACCGTGGCTACACCTTC; CDR3aa: CASSQALSPGQDRGYTF
j_gene: TRBJ2-2; v_gene: TRBV18; d_gene: -; abundance: -; CDR3nt: TGTGCCAGCTCACCTAACGGACAGAACACCGGGGAGCTGTTTTTT; CDR3aa: CASSPNGQNTGELFF
j_gene: TRBJ2-5; v_gene: TRBV11-2; d_gene: TRBD1; abundance: -; CDR3nt: TGTGCCAGCAGCTCCCGGGACAGGGGTTCCTGGGGAGAGACCCAGTACTTC; CDR3aa: CASSSRDRGSWGETQYF
j_gene: TRBJ1-3; v_gene: TRBV19; d_gene: -; abundance: -; CDR3nt: TGTGCCAGTAGTCCCGGAGGGAAGCACAACACCATATATTTT; CDR3aa: CASSPGGKHNTIYF
j_gene: TRBJ2-7; v_gene: TRBV19; d_gene: TRBD1; abundance: -; CDR3nt: TGTGCCAGTAGTATCATACCGGGACAGGGGCTAAGGGAGCAGTACTTC; CDR3aa: CASSIIPGQGLREQYF